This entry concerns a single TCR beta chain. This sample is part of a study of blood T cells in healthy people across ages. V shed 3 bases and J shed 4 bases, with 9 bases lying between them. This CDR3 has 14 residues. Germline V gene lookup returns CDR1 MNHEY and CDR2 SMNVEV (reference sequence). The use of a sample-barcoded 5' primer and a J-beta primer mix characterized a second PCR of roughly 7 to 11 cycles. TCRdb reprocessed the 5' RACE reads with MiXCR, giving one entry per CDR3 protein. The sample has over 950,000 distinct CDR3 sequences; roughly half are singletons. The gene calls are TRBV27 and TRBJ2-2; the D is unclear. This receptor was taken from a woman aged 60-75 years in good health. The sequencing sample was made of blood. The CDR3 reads CASSFQARTGELFF. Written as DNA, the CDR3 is TGTGCCAGCAGTTTCCAGGCTCGCACCGGGGAGCTGTTTTTT.